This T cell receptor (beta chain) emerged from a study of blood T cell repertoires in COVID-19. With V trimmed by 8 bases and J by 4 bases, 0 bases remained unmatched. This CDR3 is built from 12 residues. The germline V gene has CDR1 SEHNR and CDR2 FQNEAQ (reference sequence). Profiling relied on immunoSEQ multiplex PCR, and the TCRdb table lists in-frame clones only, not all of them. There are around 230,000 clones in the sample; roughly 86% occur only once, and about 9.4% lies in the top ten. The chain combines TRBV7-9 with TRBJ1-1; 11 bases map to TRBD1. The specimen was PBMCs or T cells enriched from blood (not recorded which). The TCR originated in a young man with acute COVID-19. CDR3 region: CASGQGATEAFF. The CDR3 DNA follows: TGTGCCAGCGGACAGGGGGCCACTGAAGCTTTCTTT.